This TCR beta chain comes out of a study of CD8+ T cells in alopecia areata. For this clone: These gene names are mouse names. Read coverage stops 4 residues before the CDR3 terminus; the germline J gene supplies the remainder.

In germline, CDR1 is NNHDY, CDR2 SYVADS. The CDR3 runs to 17 residues. Trimming took 1 base from V and 0 from J; bases not matched to a gene: 3. It was cDNA, reverse transcribed from extracted RNA, that served as the sequencing template. Clones were sequenced by immunoSEQ multiplex PCR, and TCRdb holds only the in-frame ones, with some missing. The sample was found to contain about 120,000 clones, and every one recurs. The V and J genes are TRBV13-3 and TRBJ2-5; 12 bases are a match to TRBD2. Material: lesional skin. The origin of this receptor is a C3H/HeJ mouse with alopecia areata. MHC haplotype here: H2-k. CDR3 sequence: CASSDRDWGDNQDTQYF. The sequenced CDR3 bases are TGTGCCAGCAGTGATCGGGACTGGGGGGATAACCAAGAC.